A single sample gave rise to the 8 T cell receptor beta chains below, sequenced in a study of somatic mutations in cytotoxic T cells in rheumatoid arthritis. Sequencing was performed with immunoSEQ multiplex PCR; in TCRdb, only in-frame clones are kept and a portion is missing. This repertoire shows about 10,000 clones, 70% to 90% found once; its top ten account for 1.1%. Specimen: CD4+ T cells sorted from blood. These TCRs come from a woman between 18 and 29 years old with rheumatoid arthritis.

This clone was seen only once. DNA for the CDR3: TGTGCCAGCAGCCGTGGACAGTTTGGACAGCCCCAGCATTTT. This encodes CASSRGQFGQPQHF. V is TRBV9 and J is TRBJ1-5; D perhaps matches TRBD1 (6 bases). The CDR3 sequence is 14 residues long. Trimming took 4 bases from V and 7 from J, leaving 15 bases between them. Germline loops: CDR1 SGDLS, CDR2 YYNGEE. Full variable domain (outside the CDR3, taken from reference TRBV9 and TRBJ1-5): DSGVTQTPKHLITATGQRVTLRCSPRSGDLSVYWYQQSLDQGLQFLIQYYNGEERAKGNILERFSAQQFPDLHSELNLSSLELGDSALYFCASSRGQFGQPQHFGDGTRLSIL.

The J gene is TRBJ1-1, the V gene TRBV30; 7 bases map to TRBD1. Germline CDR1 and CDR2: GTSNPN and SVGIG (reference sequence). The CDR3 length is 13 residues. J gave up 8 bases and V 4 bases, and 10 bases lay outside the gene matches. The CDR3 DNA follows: TGTGCCTGGAAACCGATAGGGGGCAGGGAAGCTTTCTTT. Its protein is CAWKPIGGREAFF. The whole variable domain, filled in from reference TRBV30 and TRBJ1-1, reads SQTIHQWPATLVQPVGSPLSLECTVEGTSNPNLYWYRQAAGRGLQLLFYSVGIGQISSEVPQNLSASRPQDRQFILSSKKLLLSDSGFYLCAWKPIGGREAFFGQGTRLTVV.

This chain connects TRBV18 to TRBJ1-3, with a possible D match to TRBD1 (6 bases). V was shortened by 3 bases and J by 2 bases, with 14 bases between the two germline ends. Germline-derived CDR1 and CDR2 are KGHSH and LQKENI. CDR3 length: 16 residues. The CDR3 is CASSPPLGAAGNTIYF. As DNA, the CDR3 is TGTGCCAGCTCACCGCCTCTGGGGGCGGCTGGAAACACCATATATTTT.

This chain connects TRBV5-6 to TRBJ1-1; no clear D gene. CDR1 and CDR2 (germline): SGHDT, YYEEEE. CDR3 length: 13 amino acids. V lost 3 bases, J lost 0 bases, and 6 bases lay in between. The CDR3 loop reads CASSSGVNTEAFF. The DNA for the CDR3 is TGTGCCAGCAGCTCGGGAGTGAACACTGAAGCTTTCTTT. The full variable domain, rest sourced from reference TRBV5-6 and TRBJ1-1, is DAGVTQSPTHLIKTRGQQVTLRCSPKSGHDTVSWYQQALGQGPQFIFQYYEEEERQRGNFPDRFSGHQFPNYSSELNVNALLLGDSALYLCASSSGVNTEAFFGQGTRLTVV.

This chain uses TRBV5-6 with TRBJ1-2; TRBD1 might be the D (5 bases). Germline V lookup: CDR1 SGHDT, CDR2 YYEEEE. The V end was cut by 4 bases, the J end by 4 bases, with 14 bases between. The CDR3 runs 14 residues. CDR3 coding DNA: TGTGCCAGCAGCCGAGCTGACAGATCCTATGGCTACACCTTC. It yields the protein CASSRADRSYGYTF.

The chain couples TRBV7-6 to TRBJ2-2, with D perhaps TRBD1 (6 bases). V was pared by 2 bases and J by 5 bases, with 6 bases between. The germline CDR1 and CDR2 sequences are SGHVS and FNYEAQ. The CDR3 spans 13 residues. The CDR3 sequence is CASSLTGTGELFF. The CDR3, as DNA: TGTGCCAGCAGCTTAACAGGGACCGGGGAGCTGTTTTTT.

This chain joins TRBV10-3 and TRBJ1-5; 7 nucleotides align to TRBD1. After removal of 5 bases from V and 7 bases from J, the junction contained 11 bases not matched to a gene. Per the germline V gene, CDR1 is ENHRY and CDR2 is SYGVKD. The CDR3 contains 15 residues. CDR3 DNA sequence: TGTGCCATCAGTAACCAGGGGGAAATTAACCAGCCCCAGCATTTT. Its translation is CAISNQGEINQPQHF.

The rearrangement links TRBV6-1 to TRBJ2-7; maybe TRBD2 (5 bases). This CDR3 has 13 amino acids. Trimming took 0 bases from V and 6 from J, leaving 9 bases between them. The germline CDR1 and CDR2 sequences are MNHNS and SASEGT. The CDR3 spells CASSEALASEQYF. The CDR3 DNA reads TGTGCCAGCAGTGAAGCGCTAGCCAGCGAGCAGTACTTC.